This T cell receptor beta chain appears in the sequencing data of a study of shared clonotypes between healthy human individuals. Looking at the study overall: Aged between 18 and 49, the donors were a couple of women and a few men. The plates for each donor numbered three CD4 naive, three CD4 memory, two CD8 naive and one CD8 memory.

TCRdb's table, derived via immunoSEQ multiplex PCR, lists solely in-frame clones and lacks some. Among 2 million to 2.5 million clones listed, around 93% were seen once. In the case of this clone: Its antigen is unknown.

Splitting of CD4+ cells produced CD45RA+ naive and CD45RA-negative memory subsets. Study outcomes and limitations: It was anticipated that sequencing depth would influence how many clonotypes donors shared.

The V end lost 1 base, the J end lost 3 bases, and 11 bases lay between the germline ends. Germline V CDR1 and CDR2: SGDLS, YYNGEE. This CDR3 region has 15 residues. The V and J genes are TRBV9 and TRBJ2-1; D unclear. The sequence came from a man younger than 35 in good health. Some clones in this sample may be carry-over from other donors' samples. Sequencing was done on a sample of naive CD4+ T cells from PBMCs. Stated subset: CD45RA+ positively selected. The CDR3 nucleotides are TGTGCCAGCAGCGTATTAGGGCACGGCTACAATGAGCAGTTCTTC. This codes for CASSVLGHGYNEQFF.